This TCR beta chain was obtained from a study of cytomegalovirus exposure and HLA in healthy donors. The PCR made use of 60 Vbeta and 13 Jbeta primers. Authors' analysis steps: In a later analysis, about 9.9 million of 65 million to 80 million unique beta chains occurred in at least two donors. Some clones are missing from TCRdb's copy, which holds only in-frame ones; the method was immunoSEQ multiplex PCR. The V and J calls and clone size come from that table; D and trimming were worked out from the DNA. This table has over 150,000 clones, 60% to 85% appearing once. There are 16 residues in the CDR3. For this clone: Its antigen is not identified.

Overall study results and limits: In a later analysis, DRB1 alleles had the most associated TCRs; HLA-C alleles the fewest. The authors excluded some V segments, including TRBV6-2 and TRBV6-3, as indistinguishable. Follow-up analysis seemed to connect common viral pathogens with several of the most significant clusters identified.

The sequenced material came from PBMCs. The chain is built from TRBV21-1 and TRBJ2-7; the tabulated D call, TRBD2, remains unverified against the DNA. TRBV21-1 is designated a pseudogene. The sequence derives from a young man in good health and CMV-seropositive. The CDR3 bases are TGTGCCAGCAGCATCGAGCGGGGGGCCCCCCCCTACGAGCAGTACTTC. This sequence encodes CASSIERGAPPYEQYF.